Below, 15 T cell receptor beta chains from the same sample are listed, as sequenced in a study of cytomegalovirus exposure and HLA in healthy donors. PCR primers comprised 60 Vbeta and 13 Jbeta primers. Sequenced by immunoSEQ multiplex PCR; TCRdb stores in-frame clones only, minus some. This sample has some 120,000 clones, with 75% to 90% found just once. Material: PBMCs. These receptors were obtained from a male donor in good health and CMV-seronegative.

This clone was seen once. The gene calls are TRBV7-2 and TRBJ2-7, with TRBD1 as a possible D gene (6 bases). CDR3 length: 14 amino acids. CDR1 and CDR2 from the germline V gene are SGHTA and FQGNSA. V was pared by 5 bases and J by 0 bases, with 11 bases between. CDR3 coding DNA: TGTGCCAGCAGCCGACGACAGGTCTCCTACGAGCAGTACTTC. Its protein is CASSRRQVSYEQYF.

The chain combines TRBV27 with TRBJ1-5; D not certain. The V and J ends lost 3 bases and 6 bases respectively, with 9 bases between them. Germline lookup yields CDR1 MNHEY and CDR2 SMNVEV (reference sequence). CDR3 size: 13 residues. DNA for the CDR3: TGTGCCAGCAGTTTTTTGCCGGGTCAGCCCCAGCATTTT. It yields the protein CASSFLPGQPQHF.

The table lists this clone with a few counts. This chain connects TRBV25-1 to TRBJ2-7, with D possibly TRBD2 on 5 matching bases. This CDR3 is 14 amino acids long. Germline V lookup: CDR1 MGHDK, CDR2 SYGVNS. The V and J ends lost 2 bases and 7 bases respectively, with 15 bases between them. The chain's CDR3 is CASSERHGLTEQYF. Here the CDR3 DNA reads TGTGCCAGCAGTGAAAGGCACGGACTGACTGAGCAGTACTTC.

The chain has TRBV10-3 and TRBJ2-1; 9 nucleotides agree with TRBD2. V gave up 7 bases and J gave up 0 bases; unmatched junction bases: 16. The CDR3 sequence is 19 residues long. CDR1 and CDR2 from the germline V gene are ENHRY and SYGVKD. The CDR3 DNA reads as TGTGCCATCAATCTCAGGGCCAGCGGGAGGTCCCCCTCCTACAATGAGCAGTTCTTC. Encoded protein: CAINLRASGRSPSYNEQFF.

This chain joins TRBV4-2 and TRBJ1-3; maybe TRBD1 (5 bases). The germline V and J ends were trimmed by 1 base and 5 bases, with 9 bases remaining between them. The CDR3 extends over 14 amino acids. Germline V gene data show CDR1 as LGHNA and CDR2 as YNFKEQ. The chain's CDR3 is CASSQGQPRNTIYF. CDR3 DNA sequence: TGTGCCAGCAGCCAAGGACAGCCGAGAAACACCATATATTTT.

The chain uses TRBV4-1 and TRBJ1-6; D is unclear. Germline V lookup: CDR1 MGHRA, CDR2 YSYEKL. Between the trimmed V and J ends, which lost 0 bases and 5 bases, there was a span of 5 bases. The CDR3 covers 14 residues. The CDR3 reads CASSQESDNSPLHF. The DNA of the CDR3 is TGCGCCAGCAGCCAAGAATCCGATAATTCACCCCTCCACTTT.

The V and J genes are TRBV10-3 and TRBJ1-1, with D uncertain. The ends were cut back, 10 bases at V and 0 bases at J, with 12 bases in the middle. Looked up from germline, CDR1 is ENHRY and CDR2 is SYGVKD. The CDR3 extends over 13 amino acids. DNA of the CDR3: TGTGCCACCCTGACGGAGATGAACACTGAAGCTTTCTTT. This translates into CATLTEMNTEAFF.

CDR3 bases: TGTGCCAGCAGCTTGCTCCTTGGAAACACCATATATTTT. Its translation: CASSLLLGNTIYF. The chain links TRBV5-6 to TRBJ1-3, with D uncertain. The CDR3 runs to 13 residues. CDR1 and CDR2 from the germline V gene are SGHDT and YYEEEE. Trimming pared 1 base from V and 3 bases from J, leaving 5 bases between.

The chain joins TRBV29-1 to TRBJ1-2; D ambiguous. The CDR3 is 13 amino acids. CDR1 and CDR2 from the germline V gene are SQVTM and ANQGSEA. Trimming shortened V by 7 bases and J by 8 bases, and 20 bases separated the two germline ends. CDR3 nucleotides: TGCAGCGCTGGTTTTATGGCCTTTCAAGGCTACACCTTC. Residues: CSAGFMAFQGYTF.

The CDR3 reads CASSEVRGLSEQYF. The CDR3 region has the DNA TGTGCCAGCAGTGAAGTCAGGGGGCTGAGCGAGCAGTACTTC. The J gene is TRBJ2-5, the V gene TRBV6-1; TRBD1 agrees at 8 bases. The DNA end is a closer match to TRBJ2-7, so the J assignment may be wrong. This CDR3 is 14 amino acids long. The germline CDR1 and CDR2 sequences are MNHNS and SASEGT.

The chain uses TRBV9 and TRBJ2-7; 13 nucleotides align to TRBD2. CDR3 size: 14 residues. The trim removed 4 bases at V and 6 bases at J, leaving 4 bases unmatched. Looked up from germline, CDR1 is SGDLS and CDR2 is YYNGEE. The CDR3 bases are TGTGCCAGCAGCTTCACTAGCGGGAGGGGCGAGCAGTACTTC. It yields the protein CASSFTSGRGEQYF.

CDR3 protein: CASSPNRERSYEQYF. The CDR3 DNA sequence: TGTGCCAGCAGCCCAAACAGGGAACGGTCCTACGAGCAGTACTTC. The chain joins TRBV5-4 to TRBJ2-7, with a weak D call TRBD1 (6 bases). The V gene's germline CDR1 is SGHNT and CDR2 YYREEE (reference sequence). The CDR3 runs 15 residues. V was cut by 4 bases and J by 1 base, with 15 bases left in between.

J is TRBJ1-3 and V is TRBV27; D is ambiguous. This CDR3 contains 16 residues. Trimming took 7 bases from V and 0 from J, leaving 16 bases between them. Germline CDR1 is MNHEY and CDR2 is SMNVEV (reference sequence). As DNA, the CDR3 is TGTGCCAGCACCCCGGTTAGTCCCCTCTCTGGAAACACCATATATTTT. Protein: CASTPVSPLSGNTIYF.

V gene TRBV18 combines with J gene TRBJ2-7, with TRBD1 identical over 7 bases. Germline V gene sequence: CDR1 KGHSH, CDR2 LQKENI. V gave up 0 bases and J gave up 3 bases; unmatched junction bases: 5. The CDR3 is 15 residues long. In DNA, the CDR3 is TGTGCCAGCTCACCACCTTCGAGACAGGGCTACGAGCAGTACTTC. Its protein product is CASSPPSRQGYEQYF.

The chain is built from TRBV5-1 and TRBJ1-1, with 7 positions matching TRBD1. Trimming cost V 4 bases and J 5 bases; bases outside gene matches: 5. The CDR3 has 13 amino acids. Germline V lookup: CDR1 SGHRS, CDR2 YFSETQ. The CDR3 spells CASSSAGGTEAFF. The CDR3 region has the DNA TGCGCCAGCAGCAGCGCAGGGGGAACTGAAGCTTTCTTT.